Reported below is one T cell receptor (beta chain). Its antigen target is currently unknown. It has no much larger one-base neighbor in the sample; base qualities were not kept. The cohort was made up of approximately 670 healthy bone marrow donors. At the time of sampling, all cohort members were nominally healthy, though unrecorded immune exposures were likely present. The donor tested CMV seropositive, placing the donor among the roughly 300 seropositive members of the cohort. A peripheral blood sample was collected from each donor, and TCR beta sequencing was performed on peripheral blood mononuclear cells. Genomic DNA was extracted from the blood cell samples with the Qiagen DNeasy Blood Extraction Kit. The source of the sample is a study of cytomegalovirus exposure and HLA in healthy donors (dated by TCRdb to between 2016 and 2019). The study in broad terms: In an earlier analysis of some 550 of the donors, approximately 260 Gb of sequence data and some 120 million unique TCR beta sequences from about 180 million T cells were reported. Across approximately 400 genotyped donors of the cohort, an average of about 240,000 unique TCR beta nucleotide sequences per donor were sequenced, and 15% to 20% of those sequences were non-productive. HLA typing covered class I and class II loci at four-digit resolution. The study profiled the T cell repertoires of 550 to 700 subjects by immunosequencing and related them to cytomegalovirus serostatus. The study combined high-throughput TCR immunosequencing, statistical association of individual TCRs with disease status, and machine learning to predict cytomegalovirus infection status. Donor age, sex, ethnicity and CMV serostatus were collected together with the repertoire data. The number of typed donors differed by locus: about 620-640 for A, B, C, DRB1 and DQB1; 522 for DQA1; 600 to 610 for DPA1; and about 470 for DPB1. An early release that covered roughly 600 HLA-typed donors contained about 300 gigabases of sequencing data and about 84 million unique TCR sequences. To decide whether each TCR beta V gene segment behaved as functional or pseudogenic, an earlier analysis of approximately 620 of the donors relied on high-throughput TCR beta sequencing. The study was designed to test whether signatures of past pathogen exposure could be identified by cataloging public T cell receptors. Besides the first cohort of more than 650 subjects, a separate validation cohort made up of 120 or so different subjects was used. A later analysis re-analyzed previously published TCR beta repertoires from hundreds of donors and added high-resolution HLA genotyping to study TCR occurrence patterns. Rather than drawing on any new phenotypic data, the later analysis identified candidate immune exposures from TCR beta sequences and the way those sequences occurred across donors. All discovery cohort repertoires had been generated on a single sequencing platform. A few DR-DQ haplotypes were handled as single units for association and clustering because linkage in the cohort was strong. In a later genetic analysis, genome-wide SNP genotypes for about three fifths of the roughly 670 donors were used, and that subset was treated as a discovery cohort. Of the 300 to 400 genotyped donors, around 81% fell in the genetic ancestry cluster associated with self-reported Caucasian donors.

The protocol used for the library was the immunoSEQ multiplex PCR assay. For the multiplex PCR, a mixture combining 60 forward primers for TCR Vbeta segments and 13 reverse primers for TCR Jbeta segments was used. Amplification of the CDR3 region of rearranged TCR beta genes was performed with a multiplex PCR assay on genomic DNA. On the Illumina HiSeq System, the amplified TCR beta libraries were sequenced as 87-base-pair reads. In the source study's methods: In a later analysis, around 80 million unique TCR beta chains were counted across the 666 repertoires, and approximately 11 million of these chains were shared by at least two donors. A nearest-neighbor algorithm error-corrected the raw reads and collapsed the reads into unique sequences, merging closely related sequences to remove PCR and sequencing errors. CDR3 sequences were aligned to IMGT reference sequences to assign V, D and J gene segments. For a sequence to be retained, a match of at least six nucleotides was required to both a V gene segment and a J gene segment. A rearrangement counted as productive if the CDR3 had no stop codons and remained in frame with V and J, and every other rearrangement counted as non-productive. CDR3 was defined by IMGT convention, running from the second conserved V-encoded cysteine to the conserved J-encoded phenylalanine. Sequences without an unambiguous match to a single V gene segment were excluded from the earlier analysis of about 630 of the donors. In an earlier analysis of several hundred of the donors, a V segment was called functional when productive rearrangements were above 56.7%, and segregating when the standard deviation between donors exceeded 5%. To diagnose cytomegalovirus status from the catalog of TCR beta chain sequences, a statistical classification framework was built. V and J gene assignment, in a later analysis, came from comparing TCR nucleotide sequences with IMGT/GENE-DB human TR gene sequences. A later analysis assigned CDR3 sequences and most-parsimonious VDJ recombination scenarios with the TCRdist pipeline. In a later analysis, each TCR beta chain was defined by its CDR3 amino acid sequence together with its V-gene family, and reads without a unique V-gene family were excluded. In a later analysis, 450 to 600 highly shared, low-generation-probability nucleotide sequences were removed to address suspected cross-contamination and a sequencing artifact. In a later analysis, a clonal expansion index was calculated for each public chain from normalized within-repertoire ranks of inferred template counts. In a later analysis, generation probabilities were computed using a VDJ recombination model fitted to out-of-frame rearrangements, and the results were checked against IGoR. A later analysis scored TCR-TCR, TCR-HLA and TCR-CMV co-occurrence with hypergeometric tests, applying a repertoire-size bias correction to TCR pairs. False discovery rates were estimated in a later analysis by permuting HLA or CMV assignments 20 times. In a later analysis, co-occurring TCRs were grouped using DBSCAN, with TCRdist sequence similarity added in when clustering inside HLA-allele-positive subsets. Repertoires with fewer than 30,000 or more than 120,000 public chains, plus five repertoires with anomalous nucleotide sharing, were excluded from co-occurrence clustering. TCRdb re-hosts the immuneACCESS table, in-frame sequences only. Its copies lack some clones; in the studies checked, an unresolved V gene accounts for under half of them, and the cause for the rest is not known. V, J and clone size reflect that table, while D and trimming were determined from the DNA. This sample gives roughly 180,000 clones in total; about 77% of them show up just once. The ten largest make up 2% to 2.5% of the sample.

Paper-wide results and their limitations: A total of 150 or so TCR beta chains were listed by the study as associated with cytomegalovirus. Across donors, most TCR sequences were observed very rarely, whereas some public TCRs were present in many individuals. When HLA alleles, especially DR and DQ, strongly co-occurred, attributing TCR associations to individual alleles was difficult. A cluster of highly shared sequence variants was judged likely to represent a technical artifact of the sequencing pipeline. The only immune exposure information available for the cohort was CMV serostatus. An earlier analysis of several hundred of the donors showed that most TCR beta V segments appeared in productive rearrangements either about 87% or about 30% of the time, which broadly matched IMGT annotations. According to a later analysis, most CMV-associated TCR beta chains appeared to be HLA-restricted, and the HLA associations seemed to be driven largely by CMV exposure. A further reported finding was that TCR beta sequences accurately predicted the HLA-A and HLA-B alleles for most subjects in the first cohort. In vitro tests confirmed that a few of the cytomegalovirus-associated TCR beta chains recognize cytomegalovirus antigens. A later analysis associated about 17,000 TCR beta sequences with specific HLA alleles at a false discovery rate of 0.05. A later genetic analysis associated a missense DCLRE1C variant with V-gene and J-gene trimming of TCR beta chains, and an independent cohort replicated the association. Because some donors lacked HLA typing at each locus, the association tests relied only on the typed subset. Only TCR beta chains were sequenced in this cohort, and the absence of alpha or paired-chain data limited detectable features. The authors suggested that the approach could potentially be generalized to other disease states and immunological phenotypes. According to a later analysis, parvovirus B19, influenza, CMV and Epstein-Barr virus appeared linked to several top co-occurrence clusters. In both the original and validation cohorts, the classifier was reported to diagnose cytomegalovirus status with high specificity and sensitivity. Correlated functional status among segregating V segments might reflect linkage disequilibrium, but an unknown experimental factor could not be ruled out. Compared with the roughly 670-donor mean, donors in an Asian-associated ancestry cluster had fewer N-insertions in productive TCRs, according to a later genetic analysis. Because counts were too low, roughly 17 rarely observed V segments, including chromosome 9 orphons, were left out of the earlier analysis of a few hundred of the donors. Presence/absence analyses assumed roughly uniform sequencing depth across donors, an assumption that may not hold. According to a later analysis, TCR association rates differed among HLA loci, with DRB1 alleles showing the most associated TCRs and HLA-C alleles showing the fewest. A later analysis found that HLA-associated TCR beta chains were more clonally expanded and had lower generation probabilities than equally common non-associated chains.

The source is a woman aged 25 to 39 in good health and CMV-seropositive. Input material: PBMCs.

The sequenced DNA is TGTGCCAGCACCCTTAGCGGGGGGCGCCAAGAGACCCAGTACTTC. The encoded protein is CASTLSGGRQETQYF. This sequence uses TRBV2 and TRBJ2-5; 10 central bases correspond to TRBD2. CDR1 SNHLY and CDR2 FYNNEI are derived from the germline V gene. V is cut back by 7 bases and J by 1 base, with 6 bases in the junction unmatched. There are 15 amino acids in the CDR3, from cysteine to phenylalanine inclusive. Only the CDR3 DNA is retained, 45 bases long and in frame from the first base.